Reported below is one T cell receptor beta chain. Its antigen is unidentified. The sample originates from a study of cytotoxic CD8 clonotypes in ibrutinib-treated CLL. In the study overall: Average yields of 255,043 productive templates and tens of thousands of productive rearrangements characterized the samples.

The protocol was immunoSEQ multiplex PCR, while the TCRdb copy is restricted to in-frame clones and leaves out a portion. The sample records 150,000 or so clones, approximately 80% being singletons. CDR3 length: 13 amino acids. Trimming removed 0 bases at V and 9 bases at J, with 10 bases between. Per the germline V gene, CDR1 is SGHKS and CDR2 is YYEKEE (reference sequence). The study, taken as a whole, reports: Clonality was higher at ibrutinib response and returned toward baseline at progression. There were differences in sampling times between sustained-remission and progressing patients. In comparison with age-matched healthy donors, baseline clonality was higher and tracked circulating CD8+ T-cell counts.

The sequencing here drew on PBMCs, taken after 24 months of ibrutinib treatment. This clonotype originated in a human donor with chronic lymphocytic leukemia. The chain has TRBV5-5 and TRBJ1-3; D is unresolved. The CDR3 protein is CASSLERFSTIYF. CDR3 in DNA: TGTGCCAGCAGCTTGGAGAGGTTTAGCACCATATATTTT.